The clone carrying this T cell receptor beta chain was detected ten times or more. Its target is not known. The data derive from a study of Graves' ophthalmopathy and Graves' hyperthyroidism. Overall study results and limits: Cross-validated, the 13-signature model showed 87.88%/81.08% sensitivity/specificity, and 80%/75% in the test set.

Amplified material comprised TCR beta CDR3 regions derived from RNA transcripts. Second-round multiplex PCR followed a first-round RT-PCR using HTBI primers. TCRdb reprocessed the multiplex PCR reads with MiXCR, giving one entry per CDR3 protein. This table has over a million distinct CDR3 sequences, less than 45% appearing once. The sequence derives from an adult man with Graves' hyperthyroidism. The sample was peripheral blood or thyroid tissue (not recorded which).

The CDR3 sequence is CASSYLTSSGANVLTF. The CDR3 DNA sequence: TGTGCCAGCAGTTACCTTACCAGCTCTGGGGCCAACGTCCTGACTTTC. The genes are TRBV6-5 and TRBJ2-6, with D hard to call. The V gene's germline CDR1 is MNHEY and CDR2 SVGAGI. This CDR3 has 16 amino acids. V was trimmed by 2 bases and J by 0 bases, leaving 8 bases between them.